The following is a TCR beta chain sequence with its context. Its antigen is unknown. Per-base qualities were not stored, and no clone one base away is much larger. RNA was extracted with the RNeasy kit and 0.5 to 1 ug was reverse transcribed using random hexamers. TCR beta CDR3 regions were amplified with the immunoSEQ multiplex PCR assay covering 54 Vbeta and 13 Jbeta segments. Bias from PCR amplification was corrected by using a synthetic template baseline for primer optimization and for computational correction. As for how the authors treated the data: Reads were assigned to V, D and J genes according to IMGT and analyzed in immunoSEQ Analyzer, with only productive sequences retained. To calculate clonality, Shannon entropy was normalized by log2 of the number of productive unique sequences and then subtracted from one. For each patient and control, public and private clones were evaluated among the 100 most prevalent clones. Clones were defined as Susac-specific when absent from the healthy and MS cohorts, from fewer than 1,200 published viral clones and from other ImmuneACCESS disease sequences. TCRdb reanalyzed the raw reads on its own, using fastp at Q25 for trimming and MiXCR for clone calling, and kept in-frame beta chains. Rows with a matching CDR3 protein are joined into one entry that keeps the most common DNA and genes. These V and J calls derive from TCRdb rather than the authors' analysis. The sample includes 150,000 to 200,000 distinct CDR3 sequences, with under 95% observed a single time. 0.1% of the sample is taken by the ten largest.

The data were obtained in a study of CD8 T cells in Susac syndrome (dated by TCRdb to about 2019). Study-level background: Repertoire sequencing was used to test whether CD8+ T cell activation and differentiation in Susac syndrome was antigen driven. General study outcomes and caveats: The number of individuals in the TCR sequencing and HLA analysis was recognized as being relatively small.

The V end loses 4 bases and the J end loses 2 bases, and a stretch of 10 bases separates them. The CDR3 spans 14 residues, from the cysteine through the phenylalanine. Only the CDR3 part of the read is kept: 42 bases, read in frame from the first base. Looking up the germline V gene (reference sequence) yields CDR1 SGHNT and CDR2 YYREEE. High-throughput TCR beta sequencing profiled peripheral blood CD8+ and CD4+ T cells from healthy donors, Susac syndrome patients and multiple sclerosis patients. Healthy donors were included as age- and sex-matched controls. Bulk CD8+ and CD4+ T cells were purified by magnetic negative isolation, whereas CD8+ TEMRA cells were enriched by FACS. Blood was drawn into EDTA tubes, processed within 24 hours, and PBMCs were isolated by density gradient centrifugation. PBMCs intended for TCR sequencing were cryopreserved in liquid nitrogen and were subsequently thawed in a 37 degrees C water bath. The sorted or isolated CD4+, CD8+ and CD8+ TEMRA cells had a purity of 90% or higher.

The sequenced material came from CD4+ T cells from PBMCs. The TCR was taken from a human donor in good health. The V gene is TRBV5-4 and the J gene is TRBJ1-3, with no D gene named confidently. The sequence in DNA is TGTGCCAGCAGCCCTGACCTGACTGGAAACACCATATATTTT. Translated, this gives CASSPDLTGNTIYF. The reference TRBV5-4 and TRBJ1-3 proteins fill in what lies around the CDR3, so the full variable domain reads ETGVTQSPTHLIKTRGQQVTLRCSSQSGHNTVSWYQQALGQGPQFIFQYYREEENGRGNFPPRFSGLQFPNYSSELNVNALELDDSALYLCASSPDLTGNTIYFGEGSWLTVV.